This TCR beta chain derives from a study of blood T cell repertoires in COVID-19. Study at large: Spain, Italy and the United States supplied samples that represented acute and convalescent COVID-19.

Libraries were prepared by immunoSEQ multiplex PCR; TCRdb keeps only in-frame clonotypes and omits some of them. The sample has about 440,000 clones, approximately 88% seen once. Trimming at V came to 4 bases and at J to 4 bases, leaving 9 bases not matched to a gene. CDR1 is SNHLY and CDR2 is FYNNEI in the germline V gene. The CDR3 sequence is 15 residues long. The source of this sequence is a woman aged 45 to 65 with COVID-19, enrolled during active disease. The sequencing input was peripheral blood. The chain couples TRBV2 to TRBJ2-7; 8 nucleotides match TRBD2. The CDR3 spells CASSGNQRGIYEQYF. CDR3 nucleotides: TGTGCCAGCAGTGGTAATCAGCGGGGGATTTACGAGCAGTACTTC.